This T cell receptor (beta chain) was captured in a study of identical twins. In its sample, this clonotype was seen a few times. cDNA carried unique molecular identifiers, and a universal primer site was added by template switching. One entry per CDR3 protein, called by TCRdb with MiXCR from the 5' RACE reads. The data hold under 1 million distinct CDR3 sequences, with 9% to 15% observed a single time. Per germline, CDR1 SGHAT and CDR2 FQNNGV. The CDR3 contains 14 residues. V lost 1 base and J 9 bases, leaving 13 bases between the germline ends. With no exceptions, donors were healthy Caucasians. The sample was also linked to a second study, of yellow fever vaccine responses in identical twins.

The specimen was PBMCs. This clonotype was sampled from a woman aged 18-29 years in good health. J is TRBJ2-1 and V is TRBV11-2; D perhaps matches TRBD2 (6 bases). This CDR3 reads CASSLGTTVGEQFF. CDR3 nucleotide sequence: TGTGCCAGCAGCTTAGGGACTACGGTAGGTGAGCAGTTCTTC.